One sample yielded the 21 T cell receptor beta chains listed below, sequenced in a study of shared clonotypes between healthy human individuals. Cells designated naive CD8 were CD45RO-negative and were positively selected for CCR7, with terminally differentiated effector memory CD45RA+ cells excluded. Here immunoSEQ multiplex PCR was the method, and the copy in TCRdb shows in-frame clones only, minus some. The table includes about 650,000 clones, less than 97% detected once. The sample was naive CD8+ T cells sorted from blood. These receptors were collected from a woman aged 25 to 45 in good health.

This chain connects TRBV6-1 to TRBJ1-4; 11 bases agree with TRBD1. Germline assignment: CDR1 MNHNS and CDR2 SASEGT. CDR3 length: 16 amino acids. V was clipped by 4 bases and J by 6 bases; unmatched bases: 7. CDR3 residues: CASSGFSGQGDEKLFF. CDR3 sequence (DNA): TGTGCCAGCAGTGGTTTTTCGGGACAGGGGGATGAAAAACTGTTTTTT.

This clone was seen only once. As DNA, the CDR3 is TGTGCCAGCGGCTTTGGGGGGGCTTACGAGCAGTACTTC. Translation: CASGFGGAYEQYF. The gene calls are TRBV28 and TRBJ2-7; tentatively, D is TRBD2 (7 bases). Germline lookup yields CDR1 MDHEN and CDR2 SYDVKM. Trimming removed 8 bases at V and 4 bases at J, with 15 bases between. The CDR3 has 13 amino acids.

The chain recombines TRBV12-1 with TRBJ2-5; whether TRBD1, the table's D call, matches the DNA was not checked. The J call may be incorrect, as the DNA end agrees better with TRBJ2-7. TRBV12-1 is given as a pseudogene. The CDR3 is 16 amino acids. The CDR3 reads CASSFSEQGEIYEQYF. The CDR3 region has the DNA TGTGCCAGCAGCTTCTCCGAACAGGGGGAGATCTACGAGCAGTACTTC.

The rearrangement joins TRBV19 to TRBJ1-2, with D unclear. Trimming stripped 5 bases from V and 0 bases from J, with 13 bases between. Germline V gene lookup returns CDR1 LNHDA and CDR2 SQIVND (reference sequence). This CDR3 is 15 amino acids long. CDR3: CASSPSATPNYGYTF. The CDR3 DNA follows: TGTGCCAGTAGTCCCTCCGCGACCCCTAACTATGGCTACACCTTC.

V usage is TRBV5-1 and J usage is TRBJ2-5; 7 bases align to TRBD2. V lost 2 bases and J lost 4; bases outside the gene matches: 8. Germline V gene sequence: CDR1 SGHRS, CDR2 YFSETQ. The CDR3 is 15 amino acids. CDR3 bases: TGCGCCAGCAGCTTCGAGGGAGGGATAGGAGAGACCCAGTACTTC. Amino acids: CASSFEGGIGETQYF. The whole variable domain, remainder taken from reference TRBV5-1 and TRBJ2-5, is KAGVTQTPRYLIKTRGQQVTLSCSPISGHRSVSWYQQTPGQGLQFLFEYFSETQRNKGNFPGRFSGRQFSNSRSEMNVSTLELGDSALYLCASSFEGGIGETQYFGPGTRLLVL.

The gene calls are TRBV7-6 and TRBJ2-1; D may match TRBD1 or TRBD2 (5 bases each). From germline, CDR1 is SGHVS and CDR2 FNYEAQ. The CDR3 spans 13 residues. With 5 bases removed from V and 9 bases from J, the gap between germline ends came to 14 bases. CDR3 in DNA: TGTGCCAGCAGCCAGAATAGTGGGGGTGAGCAGTTCTTC. This gives the protein CASSQNSGGEQFF.

V usage is TRBV4-2 and J usage is TRBJ2-3; D is uncertain. Germline lookup yields CDR1 LGHNA and CDR2 YNFKEQ. Between the trimmed V and J ends, which lost 8 bases and 0 bases, there was a span of 18 bases. There are 16 residues in the CDR3. In DNA form, the CDR3 reads TGTGCCAGCGAGAGATCGGACGGCGAAAGCACAGATACGCAGTATTTT. Translated, it gives CASERSDGESTDTQYF.

The CDR3: CASSPPDGYNEQFF. The CDR3 DNA sequence: TGTGCCAGCAGCCCTCCCGACGGCTACAATGAGCAGTTCTTC. V is TRBV7-2 and J is TRBJ2-1; D remains unclear. Germline V CDR1 and CDR2: SGHTA, FQGNSA. The CDR3 contains 14 residues. V lost 5 bases and J lost 3, with 11 bases in between.

This chain uses TRBV5-1 with TRBJ2-7, with 13 bases identical to TRBD2. The CDR3 spans 19 residues. Germline CDR1 is SGHRS and CDR2 is YFSETQ. The junction had 17 bases not matched to a gene; V was cut back by 4 bases and J by 4 bases. The CDR3 region has the DNA TGCGCCAGCAGCGCGGGACTAGCGGGATTAGGGGCTCCGGCGTACGAGCAGTACTTC. Translation gives CASSAGLAGLGAPAYEQYF. Filled out from reference TRBV5-1 and TRBJ2-7, the complete variable domain reads KAGVTQTPRYLIKTRGQQVTLSCSPISGHRSVSWYQQTPGQGLQFLFEYFSETQRNKGNFPGRFSGRQFSNSRSEMNVSTLELGDSALYLCASSAGLAGLGAPAYEQYFGPGTRLTVT.

The gene calls are TRBV4-1 and TRBJ1-2, with D maybe TRBD1 (6 bases). The CDR3 covers 16 residues. The germline V gene has CDR1 MGHRA and CDR2 YSYEKL. Trimming shortened V by 0 bases and J by 4 bases, and 15 bases separated the two germline ends. CDR3 region: CASSQDVRGLGYGYTF. The DNA of the CDR3 is TGCGCCAGCAGCCAAGATGTCAGGGGCCTTGGCTATGGCTACACCTTC.

The J gene is TRBJ2-7, the V gene TRBV11-2; D is possibly TRBD2 (6 bases). Between the trimmed V and J ends, which lost 4 bases and 3 bases, there was a span of 19 bases. The CDR3 has 16 residues. The germline V gene has CDR1 SGHAT and CDR2 FQNNGV. CDR3 nucleotides: TGTGCCAGCAGCTCCCCCGGAGCGGGCGCGCACTACGAGCAGTACTTC. This gives the protein CASSSPGAGAHYEQYF.

This clone was detected a few times. This sequence joins TRBV6-5 and TRBJ1-2, with D unclear. CDR3 length: 11 amino acids. Germline loops: CDR1 MNHEY, CDR2 SVGAGI. The V and J ends lost 6 bases and 8 bases respectively, with 10 bases between them. The DNA of the CDR3 is TGTGCCAGCAGAGTTGGTGGCGGCTACACCTTC. Translation gives CASRVGGGYTF.

The chain couples TRBV2 to TRBJ2-7; 9 nucleotides agree with TRBD2. Germline CDR1 and CDR2: SNHLY and FYNNEI. This CDR3 region has 14 residues. The junction had 5 bases not matched to a gene; V was cut back by 4 bases and J by 4 bases. As DNA, the CDR3 is TGTGCCAGCAGTGGTTTAGCGGGAGTTTACGAGCAGTACTTC. Translation gives CASSGLAGVYEQYF.

The chain is built from TRBV25-1 and TRBJ2-6; D unresolved. In germline, CDR1 is MGHDK, CDR2 SYGVNS. The CDR3 has 16 residues. Between the trimmed V and J ends, which lost 8 bases and 1 base, there was a span of 15 bases. As DNA, the CDR3 is TGTGCCAGCGGACCGGGTCTATCATCTGGGGCCAACGTCCTGACTTTC. The encoded protein is CASGPGLSSGANVLTF.

The chain uses TRBV4-1 and TRBJ2-1, with a possible D match to TRBD1 (5 bases). In germline, CDR1 is MGHRA, CDR2 YSYEKL. This CDR3 has 14 residues. The germline V and J ends were trimmed by 8 bases and 0 bases, with 11 bases remaining between them. CDR3 nucleotides: TGCGCCAGCGAGGACACGAGCTCCTACAATGAGCAGTTCTTC. Its protein is CASEDTSSYNEQFF.

A single count supports this clone. The rearrangement links TRBV30 to TRBJ1-5, with 8 bases that match TRBD1. Looked up from germline, CDR1 is GTSNPN and CDR2 is SVGIG (reference sequence). V dropped 4 bases and J dropped 10; count of bases not matched to a gene: 12. This CDR3 is built from 14 residues. The CDR3 sequence: CAWNRGQASEPQHF. The DNA for the CDR3 is TGTGCCTGGAATCGGGGACAGGCATCAGAACCCCAGCATTTT.

The DNA of the CDR3 is TGTGCCAGCAGCTCACTCTATGGCTACACCTTC. This codes for CASSSLYGYTF. V and J are TRBV5-4 and TRBJ1-2, with D uncertain. CDR1 and CDR2 (germline): SGHNT, YYREEE (reference sequence). With 3 bases removed from V and 4 bases from J, the gap between germline ends came to 4 bases. There are 11 residues in the CDR3.

Concerning this clone: This sample includes further DNA sequences coding for the same CDR3. The CDR3 bases are TGTGCCAGCAGCGTAGGCGGCTCTGGCTACACCTTC. Translating gives CASSVGGSGYTF. The genes are TRBV9 and TRBJ1-2; D unclear. The V gene's germline CDR1 is SGDLS and CDR2 YYNGEE. V lost 0 bases and J lost 7, with 7 bases in between. The CDR3 consists of 12 residues.

The rearrangement links TRBV27 to TRBJ2-7; 8 bases agree with TRBD2. Per the germline V gene, CDR1 is MNHEY and CDR2 is SMNVEV (reference sequence). J gave up 6 bases and V 5 bases, and 6 bases lay outside the gene matches. The CDR3 is 13 residues long. The CDR3 DNA follows: TGTGCCAGCAGTCCAGCGGGGGAGAGCGAGCAGTACTTC. Amino acids: CASSPAGESEQYF.

The genes are TRBV6-4 and TRBJ2-2; D is possibly TRBD1 or TRBD2 (6 bases each). Germline lookup yields CDR1 MRHNA and CDR2 SNTAGT. Between the trimmed V and J ends, which lost 8 bases and 2 bases, there was a span of 12 bases. The CDR3 is 14 residues long. The CDR3 protein is CASSGDINTGELFF. The CDR3 nucleotides read TGTGCCAGCTCGGGGGACATTAACACCGGGGAGCTGTTTTTT.

As concerns this clone: The same CDR3 also results from other DNA sequences found in this sample. V usage is TRBV7-9 and J usage is TRBJ1-1; D is possibly TRBD1 (5 bases). CDR3 length: 15 residues. V was cut by 0 bases and J by 1 base, with 9 bases left in between. Germline CDR1 SEHNR, CDR2 FQNEAQ (reference sequence). The CDR3 DNA is TGTGCCAGCAGCTTAGCGCAGGGAAGGAACACTGAAGCTTTCTTT. Its protein is CASSLAQGRNTEAFF.